The rows below give T cell receptor beta chains drawn from one sample of a study of blood T cell repertoires in COVID-19. Repertoires were generated with immunoSEQ multiplex PCR, while TCRdb's copy carries only in-frame clones and drops some. The data contain roughly 60,000 clones, about nine tenths of them singletons. Material for sequencing was peripheral blood. The source is a woman at least 80 years old with active COVID-19. The CDR3 runs from the conserved cysteine through the conserved F or W. The order of the fields is clone size, J gene, CDR3 length, D gene, V gene, CDR3 DNA, CDR3 protein. The D gene is left open where the match is weak. A clone size is listed for some rows: how often the clone was seen (once, few, many), or a class if it is expanded.

-,TRBJ2-3,14,TRBD2,TRBV3-1/TRBV3-2,TGTGCCAGCAGCCTGCGGGGGGTCACAGATACGCAGTATTTT,CASSLRGVTDTQYF
-,TRBJ1-4,14,-,TRBV10-3,TGTGCCACCACCCGGGGGGGGCCCGAGGAAAAACTGTTTTTT,CATTRGGPEEKLFF
-,TRBJ1-1,13,-,TRBV18,TGTGCCAGCTCCGCGGCGGGGAACACTGAAGCTTTCTTT,CASSAAGNTEAFF
once,TRBJ1-2,14,-,TRBV7-9,TGTGCCAGCAGCTTAGTTCCCGAGGGCTATGGCTACACCTTC,CASSLVPEGYGYTF
-,TRBJ2-7,16,-,TRBV28,TGTGCCAGCAGCCCAACCTCAGCGGGTTTGGCCTACGAGCAGTACTTC,CASSPTSAGLAYEQYF
-,TRBJ2-2,16,-,TRBV9,TGTGCCAGCAGCCCGATAAGACAGGCGAACACCGGGGAGCTGTTTTTT,CASSPIRQANTGELFF
-,TRBJ2-1,13,-,TRBV19,TGTGCCAGTACCGCGAGGTCCTACAATGAGCAGTTCTTC,CASTARSYNEQFF
-,TRBJ2-4,13,-,TRBV2,TGTGCCAGCAGCTCCTCAGCCAAAAACATTCAGTACTTC,CASSSSAKNIQYF
-,TRBJ1-4,18,-,TRBV28,TGTGCCAGCAGTTATCCGCGGGGCCGGGTAGCCTTAAATGAAAAACTGTTTTTT,CASSYPRGRVALNEKLFF
-,TRBJ2-3,14,-,TRBV5-8,TGTGCCAGCAGGCCCAGGGGGAGGACAGATACGCAGTATTTT,CASRPRGRTDTQYF
-,TRBJ1-2,12,TRBD1,TRBV29-1,TGCAGCGCTAGACAGGGAGGAGGAGGCTACACCTTC,CSARQGGGGYTF
-,TRBJ1-1,13,-,TRBV12-3/TRBV12-4,TGTGCCAGCAGTTTAGGGGGGGACCGTGAAGCTTTCTTT,CASSLGGDREAFF
once,TRBJ2-2,15,-,TRBV7-9,TGTGCCAGCAGCACACCCGGAGGGGTTGCCGGGGAGCTGTTTTTT,CASSTPGGVAGELFF
few,TRBJ1-1,15,-,TRBV28,TGTGCCAGCAGTTTACTCCAGTTGTCGGGCACTGAAGCTTTCTTT,CASSLLQLSGTEAFF
-,TRBJ1-2,14,-,TRBV6-6,TGTGCCAGCAGCGAAACAGGCGACAACTATGGCTACACCTTC,CASSETGDNYGYTF
few,TRBJ1-2,13,-,TRBV29-1,TGCAGCGTTGAACAGGGAGGTAACTATGGCTACACCTTC,CSVEQGGNYGYTF
once,TRBJ2-3,14,TRBD2,TRBV19,TGTGCCACTGCAGCGGGAGGTGGGGCAGATACGCAGTATTTT,CATAAGGGADTQYF
-,TRBJ2-7,15,TRBD2,TRBV5-4,TGTGCCAGCAGCTTGGACGGCGGGAGGGCCTACGAGCAGTACTTC,CASSLDGGRAYEQYF
-,TRBJ1-5,15,TRBD1,TRBV10-2,TGCGCCAGCAGCGAGGGGGGACAGGGAAGTCAGCCCCAGCATTTT,CASSEGGQGSQPQHF
-,TRBJ1-1,14,-,TRBV19,TGTGCCAGTAACTTAGGGAGGGGGAGCACTGAAGCTTTCTTT,CASNLGRGSTEAFF
-,TRBJ2-1,13,TRBD2,TRBV24-1,TGTGCCACCAGTCTCCTGGGGGGGAATGAGCAGTTCTTC,CATSLLGGNEQFF
-,TRBJ1-1,15,TRBD1,TRBV5-1,TGCGCCAGCAGCTTGGACGGACAGGGGATCACTGAAGCTTTCTTT,CASSLDGQGITEAFF
-,TRBJ2-1,15,-,TRBV28,TGTGCCAGCAGTAACAGGGAAAGCTCCTACAATGAGCAGTTCTTC,CASSNRESSYNEQFF
-,TRBJ1-2,11,-,TRBV20-1,TGCAGTGCCGAGGGGGACTATGGCTACACCTTC,CSAEGDYGYTF
-,TRBJ2-3,14,TRBD2,TRBV9,TGTGCCAGCAGCGCAGGGACTAGCGCAGATACGCAGTATTTT,CASSAGTSADTQYF
-,TRBJ2-7,13,TRBD2,TRBV3-1/TRBV3-2,TGTGCCAGCAGCCAAGGGCGGGAGTCCGAGCAGTACTTC,CASSQGRESEQYF
-,TRBJ2-2,19,TRBD2,TRBV10-3,TGTGCCATCAGTGAGAATCGACTAGCGGGGGGGCGGAACACCGGGGAGCTGTTTTTT,CAISENRLAGGRNTGELFF
-,TRBJ1-2,11,-,TRBV19,TGTGCCACCACAGGCTACTATGGCTACACCTTC,CATTGYYGYTF
-,TRBJ2-3,16,TRBD2,TRBV5-5,TGTGCCAGCAGCCCAGGGGGACTAGCGGGAACAGATACGCAGTATTTT,CASSPGGLAGTDTQYF
once,TRBJ2-2,13,-,TRBV12-3/TRBV12-4,TGTGCCAGCTGCAGGTCTACCACCGGGGAGCTGTTTTTT,CASCRSTTGELFF
-,TRBJ2-6,18,-,TRBV2,TGTGCCAGCAGTGAAGCACCTTTTCGGGGCTCTGGGGCCAACGTCCTGACTTTC,CASSEAPFRGSGANVLTF
once,TRBJ1-6,15,-,TRBV3-1/TRBV3-2,TGTGCCAGCAGCCCCCGGGGACACAGTAATTCACCCCTCCACTTT,CASSPRGHSNSPLHF
-,TRBJ2-6,16,-,TRBV19,TGTGCCAGTAGTCTTTCGGGTAGCTCTGGGGCCAACGTCCTGACTTTC,CASSLSGSSGANVLTF
-,TRBJ2-7,13,TRBD2,TRBV5-7,TGTGCCAGCAGCTTGAGTCTAGCGGAGGTCCCCCGATTC,CASSLSLAEVPRF
-,TRBJ1-2,14,-,TRBV5-1,TGCGCCAGCAGCTTCGGCGGGGGCGCGGAGGGCTACACCTTC,CASSFGGGAEGYTF
-,TRBJ2-1,13,-,TRBV6-5,TGTGCCAGCAGTCGGGACACGCGCAATGAGCAGTTCTTC,CASSRDTRNEQFF
-,TRBJ2-1,15,TRBD2,TRBV11-2,TGTGCCAGCAGCCCTAGCGGGAGTCGGGACAATGAGCAGTTCTTC,CASSPSGSRDNEQFF
-,TRBJ2-5,14,TRBD2,TRBV2,TGTGCCAGCAGTCCGACTAGCGGTAAAGAGACCCAGTACTTC,CASSPTSGKETQYF
-,TRBJ1-4,15,TRBD1,TRBV11-2,TGTGCCAGCAGCCGTTACAGGGGAAGCAATGAAAAACTGTTTTTT,CASSRYRGSNEKLFF
-,TRBJ2-1,14,-,TRBV27,TGTGCCAGCAGTTACAGGAGCTCCTACAATGAGCAGTTCTTC,CASSYRSSYNEQFF
-,TRBJ2-3,14,TRBD2,TRBV15,TGTGCCACCAGCAGAGCTGCGGGAGGAGATACGCAGTATTTT,CATSRAAGGDTQYF
-,TRBJ1-5,13,TRBD1,TRBV6-5,TGTGCCAGCACACAGGGGTACAATCAGCCCCAGCATTTT,CASTQGYNQPQHF
-,TRBJ2-5,16,TRBD2,TRBV7-8,TGTGCCAGCAGCCCCGGGGCGGGAGGGCCAGGAGAGACCCAGTACTTC,CASSPGAGGPGETQYF
few,TRBJ1-5,15,TRBD1,TRBV28,TGTGCCAGCAGTTCGACAGGGTATAGCAATCAGCCCCAGCATTTT,CASSSTGYSNQPQHF
-,TRBJ2-2,17,TRBD2,TRBV28,TGTGCCAGCAGTTTAGGCGGACTAGCAGAAAACACCGGGGAGCTGTTTTTT,CASSLGGLAENTGELFF
-,TRBJ2-1,15,TRBD2,TRBV19,TGTGCCAGTAGTATAGCGGGGGAGGGACCACAAGAGCAGTTCTTC,CASSIAGEGPQEQFF
-,TRBJ2-1,15,-,TRBV15,TGTGCCACCATGAAGTCCCGGGGAACCAACGATGAGCAGTTCTTC,CATMKSRGTNDEQFF
once,TRBJ2-5,14,TRBD2,TRBV7-2,TGTGCCAGCAGTGGGCAGCGGGGGGATGAGACCCAGTACTTC,CASSGQRGDETQYF
-,TRBJ2-3,16,TRBD2,TRBV11-3,TGTGCCAGCAGCGAGTATAGCGGGAGGGATACAGATACGCAGTATTTT,CASSEYSGRDTDTQYF
-,TRBJ1-1,14,-,TRBV2,TGTGCCAGCAGTTCTTACAGGGCCCTCACTGAAGCTTTCTTT,CASSSYRALTEAFF
-,TRBJ2-7,15,-,TRBV18,TGTGCCAGCTCACCACAGAGCGGAGCCTCCTACGAGCAGTACTTC,CASSPQSGASYEQYF
-,TRBJ2-1,14,-,TRBV7-8,TGTGCCAGCAGCTTACGGCTAGGCTACAATGAGCAGTTCTTC,CASSLRLGYNEQFF
-,TRBJ2-4,19,TRBD2,TRBV11-2,TGTGCCAGCAGCTTAGATTCAGGGGCCCAGCGGGGGGGCCGAAACATTCAGTACTTC,CASSLDSGAQRGGRNIQYF
-,TRBJ1-2,15,TRBD1,TRBV18,TGTGCCAGCTCACCGGGGACAGGGATTAACTATGGCTACACCTTC,CASSPGTGINYGYTF